The present T cell receptor beta chain was sequenced within a study of blood T cell repertoires in COVID-19. Study-wide background: Spain, Italy and the United States supplied samples that represented acute and convalescent COVID-19. The analysed material was cDNA or gDNA that came from T cells, B-cell-depleted T cells, or PBMCs.

TCRdb keeps only in-frame clones here, not all; method: immunoSEQ multiplex PCR. The repertoire holds roughly 290,000 clones, with approximately 84% as singletons. Trimming pared 1 base from V and 7 bases from J, leaving 16 bases between. Per the germline V gene, CDR1 is MDHEN and CDR2 is SYDVKM. The CDR3 contains 15 residues. Seattle's enrolled individuals joined amid active infection and were then monitored longitudinally. The receptor comes from an older person with COVID-19, enrolled during active disease. Sequenced sample: peripheral blood. The chain combines TRBV28 with TRBJ2-5; D is uncertain. CDR3 bases: TGTGCCAGCAGTTTATTGCACGCCGGCCGAGGGACCCAGTACTTC. This codes for CASSLLHAGRGTQYF.